This TCR beta chain came from a study of CD8 T cells in Susac syndrome. CDR3 size: 15 residues. Germline V CDR1 and CDR2: MNHEY, SMNVEV (reference sequence). The V gene end was trimmed by 4 bases and the J gene end by 0 bases; junction bases not matched to a gene: 5. With random hexamers, about 0.5 to 1 ug RNA was reverse transcribed. A multiplex approach, immunoSEQ multiplex PCR, amplified TCR beta CDR3 across 54 Vbeta and 13 Jbeta. Using its own MiXCR run on the immunoSEQ multiplex PCR reads, TCRdb lists one record per CDR3 protein. The data show almost 450,000 distinct CDR3 sequences, around 83% seen once. As concerns this clonotype: No antigen is known for it.

CD8+ and CD4+ T cells circulating in blood were sequenced for TCR beta. The multiple sclerosis controls consisted of treatment-naive patients with relapsing-remitting disease, either stable or active. The study, taken as a whole, reports: The number of individuals included in the study's TCR sequencing and HLA analysis was acknowledged as relatively small.

This chain links TRBV27 with TRBJ1-2; 7 bases match TRBD1. The TCR was taken from a human donor with multiple sclerosis. The sample taken for sequencing was CD8+ T cells from PBMCs. Here the CDR3 DNA reads TGTGCCAGCAGTTCGACGACAGGGACTAACTATGGCTACACCTTC. It translates to CASSSTTGTNYGYTF.